The T cell receptor (beta chain) under discussion was sequenced for a study of T cells expressing NK-cell markers. Whole-study findings and limits: In a handful of donors, dominant clonotypes made up about 28.3-65% of CD3+CD56-NKG2C+ cells.

Germline loops: CDR1 SQVTM, CDR2 ANQGSEA. The CDR3 is 12 amino acids. TCRdb re-called the 5' RACE reads, yielding one record per CDR3 amino acid sequence without DNA. Found here are 400,000 to 550,000 distinct CDR3 sequences; the top ten clones hold less than 7.5%. About this clonotype itself: Antigen unknown.

J is TRBJ2-5 and V is TRBV29-1; TCRdb reports TRBD2, a call that lacks DNA to check it against. Sequenced material: blood T cells: a sorted CD56 or NKG2C T cell subset, CD4+ or CD8+ T cells, or bulk PBMC T cells (not recorded which). The clonotype originates from a woman aged 18 to 75 in good health. This chain's CDR3 is CSAREGQETQYF.